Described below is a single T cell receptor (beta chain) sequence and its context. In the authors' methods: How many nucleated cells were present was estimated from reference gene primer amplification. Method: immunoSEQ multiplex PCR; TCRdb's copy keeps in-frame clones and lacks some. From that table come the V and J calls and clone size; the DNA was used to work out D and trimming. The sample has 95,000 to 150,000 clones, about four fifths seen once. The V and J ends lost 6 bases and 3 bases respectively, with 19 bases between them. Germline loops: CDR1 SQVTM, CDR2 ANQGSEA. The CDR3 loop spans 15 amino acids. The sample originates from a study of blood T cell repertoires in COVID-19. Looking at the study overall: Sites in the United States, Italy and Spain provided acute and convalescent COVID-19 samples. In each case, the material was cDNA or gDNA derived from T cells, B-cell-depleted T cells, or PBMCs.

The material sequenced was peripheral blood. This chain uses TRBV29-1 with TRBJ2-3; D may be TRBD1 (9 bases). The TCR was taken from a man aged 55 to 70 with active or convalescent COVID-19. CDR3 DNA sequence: TGCAGCGTCAGCGGGGGACAGGGAAGGACAGATACGCAGTATTTT. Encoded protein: CSVSGGQGRTDTQYF.